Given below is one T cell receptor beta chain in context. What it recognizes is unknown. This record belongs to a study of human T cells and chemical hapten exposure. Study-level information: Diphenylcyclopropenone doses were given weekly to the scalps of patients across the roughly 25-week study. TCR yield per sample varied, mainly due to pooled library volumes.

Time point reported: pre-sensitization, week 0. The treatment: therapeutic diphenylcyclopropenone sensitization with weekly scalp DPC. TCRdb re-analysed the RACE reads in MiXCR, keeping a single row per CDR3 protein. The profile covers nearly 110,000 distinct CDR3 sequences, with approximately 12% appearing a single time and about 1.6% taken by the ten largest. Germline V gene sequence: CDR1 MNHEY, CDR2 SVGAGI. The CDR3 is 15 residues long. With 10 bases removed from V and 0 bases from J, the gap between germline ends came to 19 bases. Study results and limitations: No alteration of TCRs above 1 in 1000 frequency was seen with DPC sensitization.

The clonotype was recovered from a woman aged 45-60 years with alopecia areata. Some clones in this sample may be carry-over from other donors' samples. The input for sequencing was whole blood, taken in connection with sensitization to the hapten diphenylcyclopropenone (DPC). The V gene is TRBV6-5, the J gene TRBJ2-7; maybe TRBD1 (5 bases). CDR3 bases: TGTGCCAACAGCGCGACAGCTATAAGCTCCTACGAGCAGTACTTC. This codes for CANSATAISSYEQYF.